This TCR beta chain emerged from a study of blood T cell repertoires in COVID-19. TCRdb's table, derived via immunoSEQ multiplex PCR, lists solely in-frame clones and lacks some. The repertoire consists of more than 250,000 clones, with about nine tenths occurring once and the leading ten covering 1.5% to 2%. Germline CDR1 reads KGHDR; CDR2 reads SFDVKD. The CDR3 contains 13 residues. The ends were cut back, 8 bases at V and 8 bases at J, with 14 bases in the middle. The rearrangement links TRBV24-1 to TRBJ1-4; TRBD1 might be the D (5 bases). This clonotype was sampled from a woman in her thirties with COVID-19, enrolled during active disease. Sequenced sample: peripheral blood. This chain's CDR3 is CATNRQGREKLFF. The DNA for the CDR3 is TGTGCCACCAACAGGCAGGGAAGGGAAAAACTGTTTTTT.